A selection of T cell receptor beta chains follows, all from one sample in a study of cytomegalovirus exposure and HLA in healthy donors. Produced via immunoSEQ multiplex PCR; TCRdb's table is partial and in-frame only. The sample has over 200,000 clones, under 90% seen once. Sequencing was carried out using PBMCs. The receptors derive from a human donor in good health. The CDR3 runs from the conserved cysteine through the conserved F or W. The D gene is left open where the match is weak. The listing skips clone size in some rows; elsewhere it reads once, few, many or a size class.

cdr3_nt	cdr3_aa	j_call	clone_size	v_call	d_call
TGTGCCAGTAGGAGGGAGACAGGGCCAAATGAAAAACTGTTTTTT	CASRRETGPNEKLFF	TRBJ1-4	once	TRBV19	TRBD1
TGCGCCAGCAGCCAATCCGGGGCCAAAAACATTCAGTACTTC	CASSQSGAKNIQYF	TRBJ2-4	NA	TRBV4-1	NA
TGCGCCAGCAGCTTAGGGACTAGCGGGCCCCTACGTGAGCAGTACTTC	CASSLGTSGPLREQYF	TRBJ2-7	NA	TRBV5-1	TRBD2
TGTGCCAGCAGTTCGACAGTTAGCAATCAGCCCCAGCATTTT	CASSSTVSNQPQHF	TRBJ1-5	NA	TRBV6-1	NA
TGTGCCAGCAGTGGGGGACTACCAGGCACAGATACGCAGTATTTT	CASSGGLPGTDTQYF	TRBJ2-3	NA	TRBV2	TRBD2
TGTGCCAGCCTGAGACTAGCGGGAGTTGGATACGAGCAGTACTTC	CASLRLAGVGYEQYF	TRBJ2-7	NA	TRBV2	TRBD2
TGTGCCAGCAGCTTGGGGCCTAGCACAGATACGCAGTATTTT	CASSLGPSTDTQYF	TRBJ2-3	NA	TRBV5-6	NA
TGTGCCAGCAGGACGGCCACCGGGACTATAGACACCGGGGAGCTGTTTTTT	CASRTATGTIDTGELFF	TRBJ2-2	NA	TRBV2	TRBD2
TGTGCCAGCAGCGCTACAGGGGTAGGCAATCAGCCCCAGCATTTT	CASSATGVGNQPQHF	TRBJ1-5	few	TRBV6-5	TRBD1
TGCGCCAGCAGCCAAGATTCGCGGGAGGGGTACAATGAGCAGTTCTTC	CASSQDSREGYNEQFF	TRBJ2-1	NA	TRBV4-1	TRBD2